Following are 9 T cell receptor beta chains from one sample sequenced in a study of blood T cells in healthy people across ages. Then a second PCR, running roughly 7 to 11 cycles, was carried out with a sample-barcoded 5' primer and a J-beta primer mix. A single record per CDR3 protein comes from TCRdb applying MiXCR to the 5' RACE reads. The table shows roughly 720,000 distinct CDR3 sequences, with 53% occurring only once. The sample comprised blood. The receptors derive from a man older than 75 in good health.

This chain links TRBV5-1 with TRBJ1-2; 7 bases match TRBD1. V shed 1 base, J shed 7 bases, and the junction held 10 bases outside the gene matches. The CDR3 has 15 residues. CDR1 and CDR2 (germline): SGHRS, YFSETQ. CDR3 sequence: CASSLIGGQEVGYTF. The DNA of the CDR3 is TGCGCCAGCAGCTTGATCGGAGGACAGGAGGTTGGCTACACCTTC.

This chain joins TRBV20-1 and TRBJ2-1; 9 bases fit TRBD2. Germline values: CDR1 DFQATT, CDR2 SNEGSKA (reference sequence). V shed 3 bases, J shed 8 bases, and the junction held 11 bases outside the gene matches. The CDR3 is 15 residues long. The chain's CDR3 is CSASGLAGGPHEQFF. The CDR3, as DNA: TGCAGTGCTAGTGGTCTCGCGGGAGGGCCGCATGAGCAGTTCTTC.

J is TRBJ2-5 and V is TRBV6-2 or TRBV6-3; 12 nucleotides match TRBD2. The J call may be wrong; the DNA end is better matched by TRBJ2-7. Germline V gene data show CDR1 as MNHEY and CDR2 as SVGEGT. The CDR3 spans 16 residues. DNA of the CDR3: TGTGCCAGCAGTTACACTAGCGGGAGGTCCCTATACGAGCAGTACTTC. Its protein product is CASSYTSGRSLYEQYF.

The rearrangement links TRBV5-1 to TRBJ2-1, with TRBD1 matching over 11 bases. The germline V gene encodes CDR1 SGHRS and CDR2 YFSETQ. Trimming cost V 4 bases and J 10 bases; bases outside gene matches: 7. The CDR3 totals 14 residues. CDR3 protein: CASSLDRGLGEQFF. As DNA, the CDR3 is TGCGCCAGCAGCCTGGACAGGGGGCTAGGCGAGCAGTTCTTC.

This chain joins TRBV9 and TRBJ2-3; 8 positions match TRBD2. The junction had 4 bases not matched to a gene; V was cut back by 0 bases and J by 1 base. Germline values: CDR1 SGDLS, CDR2 YYNGEE. The CDR3 is 16 amino acids. The CDR3 DNA reads as TGTGCCAGCAGCGTAGGGCCGGGAGGGGGCACAGATACGCAGTATTTT. This codes for CASSVGPGGGTDTQYF.

This clonotype was seen a few times. This chain connects TRBV20-1 to TRBJ2-7; TRBD2 is a possible D gene (5 bases). CDR3 length: 13 residues. V dropped 0 bases and J dropped 2 bases, with 8 bases sitting between them. Germline CDR1 reads DFQATT; CDR2 reads SNEGSKA (reference sequence). The CDR3 sequence is CSAREEAAYEQYF. CDR3 in DNA: TGCAGTGCTAGAGAGGAGGCGGCCTACGAGCAGTACTTC.

The gene calls are TRBV5-1 and TRBJ1-2; TRBD1 matches 7 bases. Germline loops: CDR1 SGHRS, CDR2 YFSETQ. Trimming took 7 bases from V and 0 from J; bases not matched to a gene: 3. CDR3 length: 13 residues. The DNA for the CDR3 is TGCGCCAGCGGACAGGATACTAACTATGGCTACACCTTC. This translates into CASGQDTNYGYTF. Full variable domain (remainder filled in from reference TRBV5-1 and TRBJ1-2): KAGVTQTPRYLIKTRGQQVTLSCSPISGHRSVSWYQQTPGQGLQFLFEYFSETQRNKGNFPGRFSGRQFSNSRSEMNVSTLELGDSALYLCASGQDTNYGYTFGSGTRLTVV.

This chain joins TRBV29-1 and TRBJ1-5, with D maybe TRBD1 (6 bases). CDR1 and CDR2 (germline): SQVTM, ANQGSEA. V was trimmed by 4 bases and J by 2 bases, leaving 15 bases between them. The CDR3 extends over 15 amino acids. In DNA, the CDR3 is TGCAGCGTTGCAGGGCAGGCAGGGGGCAATCAGCCCCAGCATTTT. Encoded protein: CSVAGQAGGNQPQHF.

V and J are TRBV28 and TRBJ1-2, with D possibly TRBD1 on 5 matching bases. Trimming removed 2 bases at V and 6 bases at J, with 19 bases between. In germline, CDR1 is MDHEN, CDR2 SYDVKM. The CDR3 sequence is 16 residues long. The CDR3 DNA follows: TGTGCCAGCAGTTTACCCTTCCAGGGTAAAGTGGATGGCTACACCTTC. This codes for CASSLPFQGKVDGYTF.